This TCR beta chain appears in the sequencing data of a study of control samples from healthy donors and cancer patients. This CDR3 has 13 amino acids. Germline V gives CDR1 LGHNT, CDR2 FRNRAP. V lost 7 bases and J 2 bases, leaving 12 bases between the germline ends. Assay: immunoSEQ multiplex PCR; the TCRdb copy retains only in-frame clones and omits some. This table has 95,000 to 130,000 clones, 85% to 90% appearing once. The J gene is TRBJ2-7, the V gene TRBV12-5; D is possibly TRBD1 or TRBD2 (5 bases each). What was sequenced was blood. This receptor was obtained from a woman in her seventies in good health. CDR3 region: CASARDRAYEQYF. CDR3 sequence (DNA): TGTGCTAGTGCTCGGGACCGAGCCTACGAGCAGTACTTC.